The 4 T cell receptor beta chains below were found in one sample sequenced in a study of blood T cells in healthy people across ages. Then a second PCR, running about 6 to 12 cycles, was carried out with a sample-barcoded 5' primer and a J-beta primer mix. TCRdb processed the 5' RACE reads anew with MiXCR; each CDR3 protein has one entry. The sample holds 450,000 to 700,000 distinct CDR3 sequences, approximately 25% seen once. Sequencing was carried out using blood. The source of these receptors is a woman in her seventies in good health.

This clonotype was counted only a few times. The chain recombines TRBV3-1 with TRBJ1-6; a weak D match, TRBD1 (6 bases). V lost 5 bases and J 7 bases, leaving 12 bases between the germline ends. CDR1 and CDR2 (germline): LGHDT, YNNKEL (reference sequence). The CDR3 runs 14 residues. The CDR3 is CASSEGGTNSPLHF. CDR3 nucleotide sequence: TGTGCCAGCAGCGAAGGGGGGACAAATTCACCCCTCCACTTT. Drawing the rest from reference TRBV3-1 and TRBJ1-6, the complete variable domain is DTAVSQTPKYLVTQMGNDKSIKCEQNLGHDTMYWYKQDSKKFLKIMFSYNNKELIINETVPNRFSPKSPDKAHLNLHINSLELGDSAVYFCASSEGGTNSPLHFGNGTRLTVT.

Here the CDR3 reads CASREDMTYEQYF. In DNA form, the CDR3 reads TGTGCCAGCAGGGAGGACATGACCTACGAGCAGTACTTC. J is TRBJ2-7 and V is TRBV25-1; perhaps D is TRBD1 or TRBD2 (5 bases each). Germline CDR1 is MGHDK and CDR2 is SYGVNS. V gave up 6 bases and J gave up 2 bases, with 11 bases separating them. There are 13 residues in the CDR3.

CDR3 in amino acids: CASSQGGGRRYEQYF. CDR3 sequence (DNA): TGTGCCAGCAGCCAAGGGGGGGGACGGCGATACGAGCAGTACTTC. The chain carries TRBV14 and TRBJ2-5; 7 bases are a match to TRBD2. Gene TRBJ2-7 matches the end of the DNA better, so the J call may be wrong. This CDR3 is 15 amino acids long. Germline values: CDR1 SGHDN, CDR2 FVKESK.

The gene calls are TRBV7-9 and TRBJ1-6; 7 nucleotides agree with TRBD1. The length of the CDR3 is 16 residues. V lost 5 bases and J lost 9; bases outside the gene matches: 13. CDR1 is SEHNR and CDR2 is FQNEAQ in the germline V gene (reference sequence). CDR3 residues: CASSLKGLGGPSPLHF. The CDR3 DNA follows: TGTGCCAGCAGCCTAAAAGGTTTAGGGGGCCCTTCACCCCTCCACTTT.